Below, 24 T cell receptor beta chains from the same sample are listed, as sequenced in a study of T cell responses to AZD1222 COVID-19 vaccine. Sequenced by immunoSEQ multiplex PCR; TCRdb stores in-frame clones only, minus some. This sample carries roughly 90,000 clones, 75% to 90% of them seen once, and the ten largest clones take over 2%. The sequences come from peripheral blood, collected 28 days after the second AZD1222 dose. The receptors stem from an adult who received the AZD1222 COVID-19 vaccine.

V usage is TRBV6-6 and J usage is TRBJ2-2, with 10 nucleotides matching TRBD2. Germline CDR1 reads MNHNY; CDR2 reads SVGAGI (reference sequence). J gave up 3 bases and V 8 bases, and 9 bases lay outside the gene matches. The CDR3 covers 16 residues. The CDR3 is CASGTTSGRDTGELFF. DNA of the CDR3: TGTGCCAGCGGAACTACCAGCGGGAGGGACACCGGGGAGCTGTTTTTT.

This clone was detected only once. The chain combines TRBV5-1 with TRBJ1-3; 7 positions match TRBD1. With V trimmed by 4 bases and J by 2 bases, 3 bases remained unmatched. Per germline, CDR1 SGHRS and CDR2 YFSETQ. The CDR3 totals 14 residues. The CDR3 DNA reads TGCGCCAGCAGCGAGCAGGGGGCTGGAAACACCATATATTTT. Translation: CASSEQGAGNTIYF.

V usage is TRBV2 and J usage is TRBJ2-2; either TRBD1 or TRBD2 may fit D (5 bases each). Germline assignment: CDR1 SNHLY and CDR2 FYNNEI. The germline V and J ends were trimmed by 6 bases and 3 bases, with 11 bases remaining between them. This CDR3 contains 14 residues. The CDR3 DNA reads as TGTGCCAGCAGGAGGGACGGAGACACCGGGGAGCTGTTTTTT. It is translated as CASRRDGDTGELFF.

This chain joins TRBV14 and TRBJ2-7, with 12 nucleotides matching TRBD1. Germline-derived CDR1 and CDR2 are SGHDN and FVKESK. J lost 5 bases, V lost 1 base, and 9 bases had no gene match. The CDR3 sequence is 17 residues long. The CDR3 nucleotides are TGTGCCAGCAGCCAAGGACCCCGGGACAGGGGGCTCCACGAGCAGTACTTC. Residues: CASSQGPRDRGLHEQYF.

J is TRBJ2-7 and V is TRBV11-2, with D maybe TRBD2 (6 bases). The CDR3 has 12 amino acids. The V gene lost 5 bases and the J gene lost 7 bases, with 12 bases spanning the gap. Germline V gene lookup returns CDR1 SGHAT and CDR2 FQNNGV. CDR3 region: CASSVGAGEQYF. The CDR3 nucleotides are TGTGCCAGCAGCGTGGGCGCGGGGGAGCAGTACTTC.

This clone came up a few times. The J gene is TRBJ2-7, the V gene TRBV7-9; TRBD1 matches 7 bases. CDR1 SEHNR and CDR2 FQNEAQ come from the germline V gene (reference sequence). The CDR3 covers 13 residues. J was trimmed by 5 bases and V by 2 bases; bases with no gene match: 3. The CDR3 bases are TGTGCCAGCAGCTTATACGGGACAGACGAGCAGTACTTC. Its translation: CASSLYGTDEQYF. The variable domain in full, with the rest retrieved from reference TRBV7-9 and TRBJ2-7, is DTGVSQNPRHKITKRGQNVTFRCDPISEHNRLYWYRQTLGQGPEFLTYFQNEAQLEKSRLLSDRFSAERPKGSFSTLEIQRTEQGDSAMYLCASSLYGTDEQYFGPGTRLTVT.

V gene TRBV18 combines with J gene TRBJ1-2; D uncertain. Between the trimmed V and J ends, which lost 4 bases and 8 bases, there was a span of 14 bases. This CDR3 has 13 amino acids. CDR1 is KGHSH and CDR2 is LQKENI in the germline V gene. The CDR3 nucleotides read TGTGCCAGCTCACTGCCGGGGAAGCGGGGCTACACCTTC. Its translation is CASSLPGKRGYTF.

The chain carries TRBV18 and TRBJ1-6, with D uncertain. Trimming took 3 bases from V and 9 from J, leaving 6 bases between them. Germline V gives CDR1 KGHSH, CDR2 LQKENI. The CDR3 consists of 12 residues. The chain's CDR3 is CASSPGGSPLHF. In DNA, the CDR3 is TGTGCCAGCTCACCCGGCGGTTCACCCCTCCACTTT.

The chain has TRBV13 and TRBJ2-7; TRBD1 or TRBD2 may be the D gene (5 bases each). This CDR3 spans 14 amino acids. Looked up from germline, CDR1 is PRHDT and CDR2 is FYEKMQ (reference sequence). V was clipped by 5 bases and J by 4 bases, with 15 bases between them. This CDR3 reads CASSRWDRTYEQYF. For the CDR3, the DNA is TGTGCCAGCAGCCGCTGGGACCGTACATACGAGCAGTACTTC.

The chain uses TRBV15 and TRBJ1-6; D is unclear. The CDR3 sequence is 14 residues long. CDR1 is LNHNV, CDR2 YYDKDF, per germline (reference sequence). Trimming pared 0 bases from V and 7 bases from J, leaving 7 bases between. CDR3 residues: CATSRDGRNSPLHF. In DNA form, the CDR3 reads TGTGCCACCAGCAGAGATGGGAGAAATTCACCCCTCCACTTT.

The gene calls are TRBV10-3 and TRBJ2-7; D might be TRBD1 (6 bases). The CDR3 spans 14 residues. From germline, CDR1 is ENHRY and CDR2 SYGVKD. Trimming pared 4 bases from V and 4 bases from J, leaving 14 bases between. CDR3: CAISGTGFGYEQYF. The CDR3 DNA sequence: TGTGCCATCAGTGGAACAGGGTTCGGGTACGAGCAGTACTTC.

The V gene is TRBV5-1, the J gene TRBJ2-2; 9 nucleotides agree with TRBD1. V lost 4 bases to trimming and J lost 6 bases; unmatched junction nucleotides: 7. CDR3 length equals 15 residues. From germline, CDR1 is SGHRS and CDR2 YFSETQ. The CDR3 loop reads CASSPRTGAAGELFF. CDR3 sequence (DNA): TGCGCCAGCAGCCCCCGGACAGGGGCAGCCGGGGAGCTGTTTTTT.

This clone is a singleton in its sample. The V call is TRBV27, the J call TRBJ2-2; possibly TRBD2 for D (7 bases). Germline assignment: CDR1 MNHEY and CDR2 SMNVEV (reference sequence). The length of the CDR3 is 14 residues. The V gene lost 4 bases and the J gene lost 7 bases, with 13 bases spanning the gap. CDR3 sequence (DNA): TGTGCCAGCAGTTCCTGGGGGGGCGGCGGGGAGCTGTTTTTT. This encodes CASSSWGGGGELFF.

This clone came up a few times. The chain combines TRBV6-5 with TRBJ2-1, with TRBD1 matching 9 bases. The CDR3 totals 14 residues. Looked up from germline, CDR1 is MNHEY and CDR2 is SVGAGI. The trim removed 5 bases at V and 6 bases at J, leaving 5 bases unmatched. CDR3: CASSRDRDPNEQFF. CDR3 in DNA: TGTGCCAGCAGTCGGGACAGGGACCCCAATGAGCAGTTCTTC.

V and J are TRBV6-5 and TRBJ1-4; D is undetermined. The CDR3 is 13 residues long. From germline, CDR1 is MNHEY and CDR2 SVGAGI. V gave up 2 bases and J gave up 8 bases, with 9 bases separating them. The CDR3, as DNA: TGTGCCAGCAGTTACGGGCACGACGAAAAACTGTTTTTT. This sequence encodes CASSYGHDEKLFF.

The V and J genes are TRBV7-9 and TRBJ1-2, with D possibly TRBD1 on 5 matching bases. CDR1 and CDR2 (germline): SEHNR, FQNEAQ (reference sequence). V was clipped by 10 bases and J by 8 bases, with 17 bases between them. The CDR3 runs to 12 residues. In DNA, the CDR3 is TGTGCCACCTCAGGGAACCCGCGAGGCTACACCTTC. As protein: CATSGNPRGYTF. The entire variable domain, with the rest obtained from reference TRBV7-9 and TRBJ1-2, is as follows: DTGVSQNPRHKITKRGQNVTFRCDPISEHNRLYWYRQTLGQGPEFLTYFQNEAQLEKSRLLSDRFSAERPKGSFSTLEIQRTEQGDSAMYLCATSGNPRGYTFGSGTRLTVV.

The rearrangement joins TRBV5-6 to TRBJ1-2; D not resolved. V was shortened by 2 bases and J by 2 bases, with 7 bases between the two germline ends. This CDR3 spans 13 amino acids. Germline V CDR1 and CDR2: SGHDT, YYEEEE. Here the CDR3 DNA reads TGTGCCAGCAGCTTCACGGGGAACTATGGCTACACCTTC. Protein sequence: CASSFTGNYGYTF.

V gene TRBV7-9 combines with J gene TRBJ2-3, with D perhaps being TRBD1 or TRBD2 (5 bases each). This CDR3 spans 15 amino acids. Germline CDR1 is SEHNR and CDR2 is FQNEAQ (reference sequence). Trimming left V 4 bases short and J 0 bases short, with 11 bases between. The CDR3 DNA follows: TGTGCCAGCAGCTGGGGGTCTTCTAGCACAGATACGCAGTATTTT. Translation: CASSWGSSSTDTQYF.

V is TRBV19 and J is TRBJ1-1; D possibly corresponds to TRBD1 (5 bases). Trimming cost V 9 bases and J 5 bases, with 13 bases left between them. This CDR3 spans 12 amino acids. Germline lookup yields CDR1 LNHDA and CDR2 SQIVND (reference sequence). The CDR3 spells CASRDRETEAFF. The CDR3 DNA sequence: TGTGCCAGCAGGGATCGGGAAACTGAAGCTTTCTTT.

The chain links TRBV4-3 to TRBJ2-1; TRBD2 aligns across 11 bases. Per the germline V gene, CDR1 is LGHNA and CDR2 is YSLEER. The CDR3 is 19 residues long. Trimming removed 4 bases from V and 4 bases from J; junction bases left unmatched: 15. The CDR3 protein is CASSRILPLAGENYNEQFF. The DNA for the CDR3 is TGCGCCAGCAGCCGGATCCTACCACTAGCGGGGGAGAATTACAATGAGCAGTTCTTC.

This rearrangement joins TRBV5-4 to TRBJ1-5; D is unresolved. Germline V CDR1 and CDR2: SGHNT, YYREEE (reference sequence). V shed 1 base and J shed 4 bases, with 6 bases lying between them. The CDR3 has 13 amino acids. CDR3 DNA: TGTGCCAGCAGCTTGTGGGGTAATCAGCCCCAGCATTTT. It yields the protein CASSLWGNQPQHF.

The CDR3 protein is CASAPPTEAFF. The CDR3 bases are TGTGCTAGTGCCCCCCCCACTGAAGCTTTCTTT. The chain uses TRBV12-5 and TRBJ1-1; no clear D gene. Germline CDR1 is LGHNT and CDR2 is FRNRAP. Trimming left V 7 bases short and J 4 bases short, with 7 bases between. This CDR3 contains 11 residues. The entire variable domain, with the rest obtained from reference TRBV12-5 and TRBJ1-1, is as follows: DARVTQTPRHKVTEMGQEVTMRCQPILGHNTVFWYRQTMMQGLELLAYFRNRAPLDDSGMPKDRFSAEMPDATLATLKIQPSEPRDSAVYFCASAPPTEAFFGQGTRLTVV.

The J gene is TRBJ1-1, the V gene TRBV2; no firm D call. From germline, CDR1 is SNHLY and CDR2 FYNNEI. Trimming removed 0 bases from V and 11 bases from J, with 13 bases in between. The CDR3 length is 13 residues. CDR3 loop: CASSEAGEPKAFF. CDR3 DNA: TGTGCCAGCAGTGAAGCGGGTGAGCCAAAGGCTTTCTTT.

The chain uses TRBV5-1 and TRBJ1-5, with D hard to call. The CDR3 sequence is 13 residues long. Trimming shortened V by 0 bases and J by 6 bases, and 7 bases separated the two germline ends. Germline CDR1 and CDR2: SGHRS and YFSETQ. The chain's CDR3 is CASSLAEGQPQHF. Here the CDR3 DNA reads TGCGCCAGCAGCTTGGCCGAGGGTCAGCCCCAGCATTTT.